Listed below are T cell receptor beta chains from one sample, sequenced in a study of T cell changes during pregnancy in multiple sclerosis. Measured with immunoSEQ multiplex PCR; TCRdb has only the in-frame clones, and not every one. The sample contains about 77,000 clones, approximately 94% of which appear only once. The sample here was peripheral blood, taken after pregnancy. The receptors stem from a female donor in good health, enrolled as a control in a pregnancy study. CDR3s include the opening cysteine and the closing phenylalanine or tryptophan. The order of the fields is CDR3 DNA, CDR3 protein, J gene, clone size, V gene, D gene. A D gene is named only where the DNA matches it firmly. Clone size, where shown, is once, few, many, or a class for clones that have expanded.

CDR3 DNA: TGTGCCAGCAGCTTAATGGGGGCCTACGGCTACACCTTC; CDR3 protein: CASSLMGAYGYTF; J gene: TRBJ1-2; clone size: NA; V gene: TRBV13; D gene: NA
CDR3 DNA: TGTGCCAGTAGCGGGACAGTGAATTCACCCCTCCACTTT; CDR3 protein: CASSGTVNSPLHF; J gene: TRBJ1-6; clone size: NA; V gene: TRBV19; D gene: TRBD1
CDR3 DNA: TGTGCCAGCAGCAGAGGGACAGGGGAAAAACTGTTTTTT; CDR3 protein: CASSRGTGEKLFF; J gene: TRBJ1-4; clone size: NA; V gene: TRBV11-3; D gene: TRBD1
CDR3 DNA: TGTGCGATGGGGGCTGGAGAGACCCAGTACTTC; CDR3 protein: CAMGAGETQYF; J gene: TRBJ2-5; clone size: NA; V gene: TRBV7-2; D gene: NA
CDR3 DNA: TGTGCCAGCTCACCAGAGAGCCAGGGTCAGCCCCAGCATTTT; CDR3 protein: CASSPESQGQPQHF; J gene: TRBJ1-5; clone size: once; V gene: TRBV18; D gene: NA
CDR3 DNA: TGTGCCAGCAGTTCTGGACTCAGCGGGCGAGAGACCCAGTACTTC; CDR3 protein: CASSSGLSGRETQYF; J gene: TRBJ2-5; clone size: NA; V gene: TRBV28; D gene: NA
CDR3 DNA: TGTGCCAGCAGCTCCCGGGAAGCGGTTGGGGTCTCCTACGAGCAGTACTTC; CDR3 protein: CASSSREAVGVSYEQYF; J gene: TRBJ2-7; clone size: NA; V gene: TRBV5-4; D gene: NA
CDR3 DNA: TGCGCCAGCAGCTCCGGGACAAATGAGCAGTTCTTC; CDR3 protein: CASSSGTNEQFF; J gene: TRBJ2-1; clone size: NA; V gene: TRBV5-1; D gene: NA
CDR3 DNA: TGTGCCAGCAGTTTGGACAGGGCCGGGACTGAAGCTTTCTTT; CDR3 protein: CASSLDRAGTEAFF; J gene: TRBJ1-1; clone size: once; V gene: TRBV28; D gene: TRBD1
CDR3 DNA: TGTGCCTGGAGGTACGAAGCGGGAGGTTACATTCAGTACTTC; CDR3 protein: CAWRYEAGGYIQYF; J gene: TRBJ2-4; clone size: NA; V gene: TRBV30; D gene: TRBD2
CDR3 DNA: TGCGCCAGCAGCCAAGTAGCGGGAGTCCCCTACGAGCAGTACTTC; CDR3 protein: CASSQVAGVPYEQYF; J gene: TRBJ2-7; clone size: NA; V gene: TRBV4-1; D gene: TRBD2
CDR3 DNA: TGCGCCAGCAGCCAAGGGATTACGGGGGGAAACACCATATATTTT; CDR3 protein: CASSQGITGGNTIYF; J gene: TRBJ1-3; clone size: NA; V gene: TRBV4-1; D gene: NA